What follows is one T cell receptor (beta chain) and its context. Some clones are missing from TCRdb's copy, which holds only in-frame ones; the method was immunoSEQ multiplex PCR. Altogether nearly 350,000 clones are present, 85% to 90% being singletons, with the ten largest covering about 6%. The data are from a study of blood T cell repertoires in COVID-19. The specimen sequenced was peripheral blood. This TCR was recovered from a woman between 45 and 65 years old with COVID-19, enrolled during active disease.

This CDR3 reads CASSSHSTDTQYF. The DNA of the CDR3 is TGTGCCAGCAGTTCCCATAGCACAGATACGCAGTATTTT. The chain has TRBV12-3 or TRBV12-4 and TRBJ2-3; D uncertain. Trimming shortened V by 4 bases and J by 0 bases, and 5 bases separated the two germline ends. The CDR3 has 13 residues.